This TCR beta chain originates from a study of T cell responses to AZD1222 COVID-19 vaccine. The table came from immunoSEQ multiplex PCR; TCRdb's copy has only in-frame clones and leaves some out. Seen here are around 100,000 clones, roughly nine tenths observed once, and the top ten hold more than 2.5%. This clone was counted once. Antigen specificity is unknown. The germline gives CDR1 SEHNR, CDR2 FQNEAQ (reference sequence). V was clipped by 1 base and J by 8 bases, with 14 bases between them. The CDR3 runs 14 residues. The study, taken as a whole, reports: Only five to seven AZD1222 recipients were seropositive at baseline.

The sample in question was peripheral blood, obtained 28 days after the second dose of the MenACWY control vaccine. The sequence was collected from an adult who received the MenACWY meningococcal vaccine as a control. The chain recombines TRBV7-9 with TRBJ1-2; the D is unclear. CDR3 sequence reads: CASSLGAAKGGYTF. In DNA, the CDR3 is TGTGCCAGCAGCTTAGGGGCTGCTAAGGGCGGCTACACCTTC.